A single sample is the source of the 7 T cell receptor beta chains below, sequenced in a study of regulatory T cells in long-lasting Graves disease (TCRdb year 2021). Libraries came from multiplex PCR. For sequencing, an Illumina HiSeq 4000 was employed. CDR3 regions were amplified by Arm-PCR with iRepertoire HTBI primers to construct TCR beta libraries. TCRdb trimmed the raw reads at Q25, called clones with MiXCR and kept productive beta chains. Duplicate CDR3 protein sequences are folded into a single record with the most common DNA and genes. The sample contains around 420,000 distinct CDR3 sequences, about 14% of them found a single time. The leading ten clones occupy about 20% of the sample. The time point label for this specimen denotes: newly diagnosed GD, antithyroid drugs for less than 3 months. RNA was extracted from PBMCs in TRIzol for both TCR sequencing and RNA sequencing. The sample consisted of peripheral blood mononuclear cells (PBMCs), taken at new diagnosis, from a patient treated with antithyroid drugs. Source of these receptors: a female donor with Graves disease.

This clonotype was seen repeatedly, ten times or more. The V call is TRBV3-1, the J call TRBJ2-5, with D hard to call. Germline V gene lookup returns CDR1 LGHDT and CDR2 YNNKEL (reference sequence). The CDR3 length is 17 residues. Trimming took off 1 base at V and 1 base at J, with 16 bases between the two ends. As DNA, the CDR3 is TGTGCCAGCAGCCAAGTCGGGTGGGGTCCTAGCCAAGAGACCCAGTACTTC. Protein product: CASSQVGWGPSQETQYF.

This clonotype was seen only a few times. The rearrangement joins TRBV9 to TRBJ2-3, with 7 bases that match TRBD2. The V and J ends lost 3 bases and 2 bases, in that order; junction bases with no gene match: 9. CDR3 length: 16 amino acids. Per germline, CDR1 SGDLS and CDR2 YYNGEE. The DNA of the CDR3 is TGTGCCAGCAGCGCGACTAGCTATGGGGACACAGATACGCAGTATTTT. This sequence encodes CASSATSYGDTDTQYF. The full variable domain, rest sourced from reference TRBV9 and TRBJ2-3, is DSGVTQTPKHLITATGQRVTLRCSPRSGDLSVYWYQQSLDQGLQFLIQYYNGEERAKGNILERFSAQQFPDLHSELNLSSLELGDSALYFCASSATSYGDTDTQYFGPGTRLTVL.

This clonotype was picked up one time. This may be a read error: a much more frequent sequence differs by one nucleotide. The V call is TRBV4-1, the J call TRBJ2-4; possibly TRBD1 or TRBD2 for D (6 bases each). The germline V gene encodes CDR1 MGHRA and CDR2 YSYEKL. This CDR3 region has 13 residues. V was shortened by 1 base and J by 13 bases, with 14 bases between the two germline ends. CDR3 in amino acids: CASSQVGGSEQYF. In DNA form, the CDR3 reads TGCGCCAGCAGCCAAGTGGGGGGCTCTGAGCAGTACTTC.

This clonotype was observed at least ten times. J is TRBJ1-1 and V is TRBV12-3 or TRBV12-4; D not certain. The CDR3 sequence is 18 residues long. Trimming removed 2 bases from V and 1 base from J, with 20 bases in between. CDR3 coding DNA: TGTGCCAGCAGTTTAAGGGTGGGCACCGCCGAATCGAACACTGAAGCTTTCTTT. It translates to CASSLRVGTAESNTEAFF.

The rearrangement joins TRBV20-1 to TRBJ1-6; D unresolved. Germline CDR1 DFQATT, CDR2 SNEGSKA (reference sequence). Trimming stripped 0 bases from V and 3 bases from J, with 9 bases between. The CDR3 runs to 15 residues. The CDR3 loop reads CSARDTPGYNSPLHF. In DNA form, the CDR3 reads TGCAGTGCTAGAGATACCCCGGGCTATAATTCACCCCTCCACTTT.

This clonotype has only a few counts. This chain connects TRBV27 to TRBJ2-1, with 10 bases that match TRBD1. J gave up 10 bases and V 1 base, and 7 bases lay outside the gene matches. Germline V gives CDR1 MNHEY, CDR2 SMNVEV (reference sequence). CDR3 length equals 15 residues. CDR3 protein: CASSLWDRGFTEQFF. CDR3 DNA sequence: TGTGCCAGCAGTTTATGGGACAGGGGTTTCACCGAGCAGTTCTTC.

This clonotype was recorded many times. The chain uses TRBV7-9 and TRBJ2-1, with 11 bases aligning to TRBD2. The germline V gene has CDR1 SEHNR and CDR2 FQNEAQ (reference sequence). V was pared by 5 bases and J by 0 bases, with 12 bases of the junction left unmatched. The CDR3 spans 19 residues. CDR3 protein: CASSPMGASGRTSYNEQFF. DNA for the CDR3: TGTGCCAGCAGCCCCATGGGGGCTAGCGGGAGGACCTCCTACAATGAGCAGTTCTTC.